This entry is about one T cell receptor beta chain. Its specificity is not known. This record belongs to a study of T-cell memory formation after mild COVID-19. About the study: The two donors had largely donor-specific TCR clusters.

One entry per CDR3 protein, called by TCRdb with MiXCR from the 5' RACE reads. The sample includes hundreds of thousands of distinct CDR3 sequences, 15% to 20% of them seen just once. The study's findings and limits: Among contracting clones, CD4+ were mainly CM/EM and CD8+ enriched in EMRA. CD4/CD8 balance held among clones contracting day 15 to 85, and later expanders leaned CD4+. Pre-infection memory contained some responding clones, which suggested that cross-reactive memory had joined.

This clonotype was sampled from a man in his late teens or twenties who had mild COVID-19 (a few samples of this study predate the infection). Cell type and time point are not known. Sequencing used PBMCs or a T cell subset sorted from them (not recorded which).

The CDR3 here is CASSFWDRGIGNTIYF. The DNA for the CDR3 is TGTGCCAGCAGCTTTTGGGACAGGGGGATTGGAAACACCATATATTTT. The chain recombines TRBV7-2 with TRBJ1-3; 11 nucleotides agree with TRBD1. The ends lost 3 bases at V and 3 bases at J; junction bases unmatched: 4. This CDR3 is built from 16 residues. The germline gives CDR1 SGHTA, CDR2 FQGNSA.